Listed below are T cell receptor beta chains from one sample, sequenced in a study of blood T cell repertoires in COVID-19. The protocol was immunoSEQ multiplex PCR, while the TCRdb copy is restricted to in-frame clones and leaves out a portion. The data hold about 300,000 clones, with 70% to 90% observed a single time. The sequencing input was PBMCs or T cells enriched from blood (not recorded which). The receptors stem from a woman under 40 who had recovered from COVID-19. Each CDR3 is given with its conserved first and last residue. D genes are given only for firm matches. Expanded clones get a size class; other rows say once, few or many, or leave the size out.

TRBV4-1	TRBJ1-4	NA	TRBD1	CASSQSGQGVEKLFF	TGCGCCAGCAGCCAAAGCGGACAGGGGGTAGAAAAACTGTTTTTT
TRBV27	TRBJ1-1	NA	NA	CASSLNWGLNTEAFF	TGTGCCAGCAGTTTAAATTGGGGGCTGAACACTGAAGCTTTCTTT
TRBV7-2	TRBJ2-3	NA	NA	CASSSGGYTDTQYF	TGTGCCAGCAGTTCCGGAGGGTACACAGATACGCAGTATTTT
TRBV11-2	TRBJ2-5	NA	NA	CASSLELRETQYF	TGTGCCAGCAGCTTAGAGCTGAGGGAGACCCAGTACTTC
TRBV3-1/TRBV3-2	TRBJ1-1	NA	TRBD1	CASSQDYRGTEAFF	TGTGCCAGCAGCCAAGATTACAGGGGCACTGAAGCTTTCTTT
TRBV4-2	TRBJ1-5	NA	NA	CASREGEGPQHF	TGTGCCAGCAGGGAGGGCGAGGGCCCCCAGCATTTT
TRBV6-1	TRBJ1-6	NA	NA	CASSEDGNNSPLHF	TGTGCCAGCAGTGAAGACGGGAATAATTCACCCCTCCACTTT
TRBV3-1/TRBV3-2	TRBJ1-1	NA	NA	CASSPPHFSNTEAFF	TGTGCCAGCAGCCCTCCTCACTTTTCGAACACTGAAGCTTTCTTT
TRBV30	TRBJ1-5	NA	TRBD1	CAWSVKGAGNQPQHF	TGTGCCTGGAGTGTAAAGGGGGCAGGCAATCAGCCCCAGCATTTT
TRBV3-1/TRBV3-2	TRBJ2-5	NA	TRBD2	CASSPPGLVGETQYF	TGTGCCAGCAGCCCCCCGGGACTAGTGGGGGAGACCCAGTACTTC
TRBV6-5	TRBJ1-5	once	NA	CASRRNRDGNQPQHF	TGTGCCAGCAGACGAAACAGGGATGGAAATCAGCCCCAGCATTTT
TRBV6-1	TRBJ1-4	NA	NA	CASSEPTGLNEKLFF	TGTGCCAGCAGTGAACCTACAGGGCTTAATGAAAAACTGTTTTTT
TRBV19	TRBJ1-5	NA	NA	CASSIGRGNQPQHF	TGTGCCAGTAGTATCGGCAGGGGCAATCAGCCCCAGCATTTT
TRBV5-1	TRBJ1-6	NA	TRBD1	CASSLRTGNSPLHF	TGCGCCAGCAGCCTCAGGACAGGGAATTCACCCCTCCACTTT
TRBV10-3	TRBJ1-1	NA	NA	CAISEPLRTEAFF	TGTGCCATCAGTGAGCCCCTGAGGACTGAAGCTTTCTTT
TRBV19	TRBJ2-7	NA	NA	CASSLIGGTYEQYF	TGTGCCAGTAGCCTTATCGGGGGAACCTACGAGCAGTACTTC
TRBV9	TRBJ2-2	NA	TRBD1	CASSAEDRMNTGELFF	TGTGCCAGCAGCGCCGAGGACAGGATGAACACCGGGGAGCTGTTTTTT
TRBV6-5	TRBJ1-5	NA	NA	CASQGSSNQPQHF	TGTGCCAGCCAGGGTAGTAGCAATCAGCCCCAGCATTTT
TRBV7-9	TRBJ1-6	NA	NA	CASSFIAGRYNSPLHF	TGTGCCAGCAGCTTTATCGCGGGCAGATATAATTCACCCCTCCACTTT
TRBV7-2	TRBJ2-7	NA	TRBD1	CASSLVGQSYEQYF	TGTGCCAGCAGCTTAGTGGGACAGTCCTACGAGCAGTACTTC
TRBV5-6	TRBJ1-6	NA	NA	CASSLLAGATDSPLHF	TGTGCCAGCAGCTTGTTGGCAGGGGCTACGGATTCACCCCTCCACTTT
TRBV10-1	TRBJ1-1	few	NA	CASSDRGVTEAFF	TGCGCCAGCAGTGATCGAGGCGTCACTGAAGCTTTCTTT
TRBV19	TRBJ2-7	once	NA	CASSIGGLSYEQYF	TGTGCCAGTAGTATCGGGGGGCTCTCCTACGAGCAGTACTTC
TRBV19	TRBJ2-7	NA	NA	CASSISGRQWEQYF	TGTGCCAGTAGTATATCGGGCAGACAGTGGGAGCAGTACTTC
TRBV27	TRBJ1-2	NA	TRBD1	CASSLAGQGGYGYTF	TGTGCCAGCAGTTTAGCGGGACAGGGAGGCTATGGCTACACCTTC
TRBV5-1	TRBJ2-1	NA	TRBD2	CASSLGGGDRNEQFF	TGCGCCAGCAGCTTGGGCGGGGGGGATCGGAATGAGCAGTTCTTC
TRBV30	TRBJ1-6	NA	NA	CAWSPLGQQTPHSPLHF	TGTGCCTGGAGCCCCTTAGGACAGCAAACGCCCCATTCACCCCTCCACTTT
TRBV6-6	TRBJ2-5	NA	TRBD2	CASRDRRGGAQYF	TGTGCCAGCAGAGATCGGCGGGGGGGCGCCCAGTACTTC
TRBV30	TRBJ1-4	NA	NA	CAWSDRGGEKLFF	TGTGCCTGGAGTGATAGAGGGGGTGAAAAACTGTTTTTT
TRBV19	TRBJ1-5	once	TRBD1	CASKEGAGNQPQHF	TGTGCCAGTAAGGAGGGGGCGGGCAATCAGCCCCAGCATTTT
TRBV4-3	TRBJ2-1	NA	TRBD1	CASSLTARAGGYNEQFF	TGCGCCAGCAGCCTAACGGCCCGGGCAGGGGGCTACAATGAGCAGTTCTTC
TRBV12-5	TRBJ1-6	few	NA	CASGFFSGFSPLHF	TGTGCTAGTGGTTTCTTTTCGGGGTTCTCGCCCCTCCACTTT
TRBV6-2/TRBV6-3	TRBJ1-6	NA	NA	CASSYPAGINSPLHF	TGTGCCAGCAGTTACCCAGCGGGAATTAATTCACCCCTCCACTTT
TRBV4-1	TRBJ2-7	NA	NA	CATGPFAEQYF	TGCGCCACCGGTCCCTTCGCCGAGCAGTACTTC
TRBV9	TRBJ1-2	NA	TRBD1	CASSVSQGVRGYTF	TGTGCCAGCAGCGTATCCCAGGGGGTTCGTGGCTACACCTTC
TRBV30	TRBJ1-2	NA	NA	CAWIPLKGDYGYTF	TGTGCCTGGATCCCTCTAAAAGGGGACTATGGCTACACCTTC
TRBV7-2	TRBJ2-2	NA	NA	CASSRTENTGELFF	TGTGCCAGCAGCCGTACAGAGAACACCGGGGAGCTGTTTTTT
TRBV5-1	TRBJ2-7	NA	NA	CASSTAPDRHYEQYF	TGCGCCAGCAGCACGGCTCCGGACAGACACTACGAGCAGTACTTC
TRBV9	TRBJ1-1	NA	NA	CASSQKVLNTEAFF	TGTGCCAGCAGCCAGAAAGTACTGAACACTGAAGCTTTCTTT
TRBV7-8	TRBJ2-7	NA	NA	CASSLSPGVGNEQYF	TGTGCCAGCAGCTTATCACCGGGGGTGGGGAACGAGCAGTACTTC
TRBV6-1	TRBJ2-2	NA	TRBD1	CASSDAGQVTGELFF	TGTGCCAGCAGTGATGCGGGACAGGTGACCGGGGAGCTGTTTTTT
TRBV5-1	TRBJ2-5	NA	NA	CASSLGDRRQETQYF	TGCGCCAGCAGCTTGGGAGACAGAAGGCAAGAGACCCAGTACTTC
TRBV6-5	TRBJ1-6	NA	NA	CASSYAWGQYNSPLHF	TGTGCCAGCAGTTACGCCTGGGGACAATATAATTCACCCCTCCACTTT
TRBV5-6	TRBJ2-5	NA	NA	CASSLGGEETQYF	TGTGCCAGCAGCTTAGGAGGAGAAGAGACCCAGTACTTC
TRBV9	TRBJ2-1	few	TRBD2	CASSTAGVAGGQNNEQFF	TGTGCCAGCAGCACCGCCGGGGTAGCGGGGGGGCAGAACAATGAGCAGTTCTTC